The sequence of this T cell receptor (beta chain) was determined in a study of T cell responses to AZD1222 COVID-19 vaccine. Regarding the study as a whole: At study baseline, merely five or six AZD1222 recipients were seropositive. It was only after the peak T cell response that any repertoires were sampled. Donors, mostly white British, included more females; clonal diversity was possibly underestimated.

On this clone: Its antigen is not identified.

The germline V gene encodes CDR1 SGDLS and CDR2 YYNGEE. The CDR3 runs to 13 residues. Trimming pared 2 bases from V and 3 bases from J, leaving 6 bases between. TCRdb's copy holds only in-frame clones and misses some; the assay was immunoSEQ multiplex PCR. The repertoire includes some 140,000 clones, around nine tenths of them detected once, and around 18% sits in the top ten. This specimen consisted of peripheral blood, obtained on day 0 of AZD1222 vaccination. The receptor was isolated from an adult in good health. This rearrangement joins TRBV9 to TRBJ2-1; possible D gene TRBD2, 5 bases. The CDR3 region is CASSVGIYNEQFF. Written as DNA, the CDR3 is TGTGCCAGCAGCGTCGGGATCTACAATGAGCAGTTCTTC.